The 30 T cell receptor beta chains in this list originate from one sample, sequenced in a study of cytomegalovirus exposure and HLA in healthy donors. The PCR contained 60 Vbeta and 13 Jbeta primers. Only in-frame clones appear in the TCRdb table, and some are missing; sequencing was by immunoSEQ multiplex PCR. Of about 200,000 clones listed, 60% to 80% are singletons. The sequenced sample was PBMCs. The receptor set was obtained from a woman aged 25 to 45 in good health and CMV-seronegative.

The rearrangement uses TRBV6-6 and TRBJ2-5; no definite D call. In germline, CDR1 is MNHNY, CDR2 SVGAGI (reference sequence). CDR3 length: 14 amino acids. V gave up 0 bases and J gave up 5 bases, with 10 bases separating them. The CDR3 DNA sequence: TGTGCCAGCAGTTACTCTTCCCAGGCGGAGACCCAGTACTTC. Amino acid sequence: CASSYSSQAETQYF.

V usage is TRBV27 and J usage is TRBJ1-6; 7 nucleotides line up with TRBD1. Trimming cost V 3 bases and J 7 bases; bases outside gene matches: 9. Germline V lookup: CDR1 MNHEY, CDR2 SMNVEV (reference sequence). This CDR3 comprises 16 residues. The CDR3 is CASSFIATGYNSPLHF. CDR3 nucleotide sequence: TGTGCCAGCAGTTTCATCGCGACAGGGTACAATTCACCCCTCCACTTT.

This chain joins TRBV4-1 and TRBJ2-1; 7 bases map to TRBD2. Germline V gene lookup returns CDR1 MGHRA and CDR2 YSYEKL. The ends lost 1 base at V and 9 bases at J; junction bases unmatched: 12. The CDR3 covers 16 residues. DNA for the CDR3: TGCGCCAGCAGCCAAGCCTTGGGGGGAGGGGTAGGTGAGCAGTTCTTC. The encoded protein is CASSQALGGGVGEQFF.

The rearrangement joins TRBV19 to TRBJ1-4, with D perhaps TRBD1 (6 bases). Trimming removed 4 bases at V and 8 bases at J, with 11 bases between. Germline V gene lookup returns CDR1 LNHDA and CDR2 SQIVND (reference sequence). This CDR3 region has 13 residues. The CDR3 DNA follows: TGTGCCAGTAGTAAGACAGGCGGCGAAAAACTGTTTTTT. This sequence encodes CASSKTGGEKLFF. The full variable domain, its missing parts supplied by reference TRBV19 and TRBJ1-4, is DGGITQSPKYLFRKEGQNVTLSCEQNLNHDAMYWYRQDPGQGLRLIYYSQIVNDFQKGDIAEGYSVSREKKESFPLTVTSAQKNPTAFYLCASSKTGGEKLFFGSGTQLSVL.

This chain connects TRBV5-1 to TRBJ1-1; 9 nucleotides match TRBD1. J was trimmed by 4 bases and V by 3 bases; bases with no gene match: 13. CDR1 SGHRS and CDR2 YFSETQ come from the germline V gene. CDR3 length: 17 residues. The CDR3, as DNA: TGCGCCAGCAGCTACGGACAGGGGCTGGGGTCTAGCACTGAAGCTTTCTTT. Its protein product is CASSYGQGLGSSTEAFF.

The chain couples TRBV5-4 to TRBJ1-1; 9 bases line up with TRBD1. The CDR3 runs to 17 residues. Trimming took 3 bases from V and 3 from J; bases not matched to a gene: 12. CDR1 and CDR2 from the germline V gene are SGHNT and YYREEE (reference sequence). CDR3 nucleotides: TGTGCCAGCAGCTCCCGGGACAGGGACGGTCGGTACACTGAAGCTTTCTTT. Translated: CASSSRDRDGRYTEAFF.

The V gene is TRBV18, the J gene TRBJ1-2; D is perhaps TRBD1 (5 bases). V lost 3 bases to trimming and J lost 4 bases, with 12 bases between them. Germline values: CDR1 KGHSH, CDR2 LQKENI. CDR3 size: 14 residues. CDR3 nucleotides: TGTGCCAGCTCACCGGACAAACCGAGCTATGGCTACACCTTC. This codes for CASSPDKPSYGYTF. Using reference TRBV18 and TRBJ1-2 for the parts outside the CDR3, the full variable domain is NAGVMQNPRHLVRRRGQEARLRCSPMKGHSHVYWYRQLPEEGLKFMVYLQKENIIDESGMPKERFSAEFPKEGPSILRIQQVVRGDSAAYFCASSPDKPSYGYTFGSGTRLTVV.

This chain uses TRBV4-2 with TRBJ2-3; TRBD2 matches at 8 bases. The germline gives CDR1 LGHNA, CDR2 YNFKEQ. The CDR3 consists of 16 residues. The V segment lost 1 base and the J segment 1 base; nucleotides outside the gene matches: 4. For the CDR3, the DNA is TGTGCCAGCAGCCAAGGTACCGGGGGGGGCACAGATACGCAGTATTTT. It codes for CASSQGTGGGTDTQYF.

V is TRBV10-3 and J is TRBJ2-7; D ambiguous. The V gene's germline CDR1 is ENHRY and CDR2 SYGVKD. V was pared by 3 bases and J by 2 bases, with 8 bases between. The CDR3 covers 13 residues. The CDR3 is CAISDSQTYEQYF. DNA for the CDR3: TGTGCCATCAGTGATTCACAAACCTACGAGCAGTACTTC.

This clone showed up just a few times. J is TRBJ2-7 and V is TRBV7-2; 9 bases fit TRBD2. The CDR3 contains 14 residues. Germline V lookup: CDR1 SGHTA, CDR2 FQGNSA. With 2 bases clipped from V and 6 bases from J, the junction kept 5 bases outside the gene matches. Here the CDR3 reads CASSLTGLASEQYF. The CDR3 DNA reads as TGTGCCAGCAGCTTAACGGGACTAGCATCCGAGCAGTACTTC.

This rearrangement joins TRBV7-9 to TRBJ1-6; D is uncertain. Germline V gives CDR1 SEHNR, CDR2 FQNEAQ (reference sequence). The CDR3 extends over 16 amino acids. V was trimmed by 5 bases and J by 6 bases, leaving 17 bases between them. CDR3 in DNA: TGTGCCAGCAGCCCCCGAGGCCCCCGGAGTAATTCACCCCTCCACTTT. As protein: CASSPRGPRSNSPLHF.

The V gene is TRBV7-2, the J gene TRBJ1-5; unclear D gene. The CDR3 length is 15 residues. V lost 1 base, J lost 2 bases, and 9 bases lay in between. CDR1 and CDR2 (germline): SGHTA, FQGNSA. The CDR3 here is CASSLVAAGNQPQHF. CDR3 coding DNA: TGTGCCAGCAGCTTAGTAGCGGCGGGCAATCAGCCCCAGCATTTT.

V gene TRBV7-9 combines with J gene TRBJ2-7, with D perhaps TRBD1 (6 bases). The CDR3 loop spans 15 amino acids. Germline CDR1 reads SEHNR; CDR2 reads FQNEAQ (reference sequence). V was cut by 2 bases and J by 2 bases, with 13 bases left in between. The CDR3: CASSLTIGGPYEQYF. The DNA for the CDR3 is TGTGCCAGCAGCTTAACCATAGGGGGACCCTACGAGCAGTACTTC.

V gene TRBV19 combines with J gene TRBJ1-1, with TRBD1 matching over 11 bases. In germline, CDR1 is LNHDA, CDR2 SQIVND (reference sequence). This CDR3 region has 13 residues. The V and J ends lost 10 bases and 1 base, in that order; junction bases with no gene match: 2. The CDR3 sequence is CATGTGGNTEAFF. The CDR3 DNA sequence: TGTGCCACCGGGACAGGGGGGAACACTGAAGCTTTCTTT.

The chain combines TRBV14 with TRBJ2-5; D perhaps matches TRBD2 (7 bases). The V end lost 5 bases, the J end lost 5 bases, and 12 bases lay between the germline ends. The germline V gene has CDR1 SGHDN and CDR2 FVKESK. The CDR3 is 13 amino acids. CDR3 sequence reads: CASSGGGPETQYF. The CDR3 region has the DNA TGTGCCAGCAGCGGGGGGGGGCCCGAGACCCAGTACTTC. The variable domain in full, completed from reference TRBV14 and TRBJ2-5, reads EAGVTQFPSHSVIEKGQTVTLRCDPISGHDNLYWYRRVMGKEIKFLLHFVKESKQDESGMPNNRFLAERTGGTYSTLKVQPAELEDSGVYFCASSGGGPETQYFGPGTRLLVL.

V and J are TRBV18 and TRBJ2-3; 8 bases are a match to TRBD2. The CDR3 consists of 13 residues. Germline V gives CDR1 KGHSH, CDR2 LQKENI. Trimming at V came to 5 bases and at J to 3 bases, leaving 1 base not matched to a gene. The DNA for the CDR3 is TGTGCCAGCTCAGGACTAGCTACAGATACGCAGTATTTT. Translated, it gives CASSGLATDTQYF.

The count of this clone is one. Sequence at one end of the junction differs from germline and may be a read error. This rearrangement joins TRBV7-8 to TRBJ2-1; the match to TRBD1 covers 9 bases. Germline V gene sequence: CDR1 SGHVS, CDR2 FQNEAQ. The CDR3 is 14 residues long. CDR3 sequence (DNA): TGTGCCAGCAGATTCGACAGGGGGTACATTGAGCAGTTCTTC. Protein sequence: CASRFDRGYIEQFF.

The chain has TRBV29-1 and TRBJ2-1; 7 nucleotides match TRBD1. CDR1 SQVTM and CDR2 ANQGSEA come from the germline V gene. V shed 4 bases, J shed 6 bases, and the junction held 12 bases outside the gene matches. The CDR3 contains 15 residues. CDR3 in amino acids: CSVVSPRGRFNEQFF. The CDR3 DNA reads as TGCAGCGTTGTAAGTCCGAGGGGGCGGTTCAATGAGCAGTTCTTC.

The rearrangement links TRBV6-1 to TRBJ2-5; 9 bases agree with TRBD1. The end of the DNA fits TRBJ2-7 better, so the J call may be wrong. The CDR3 sequence is 14 residues long. Germline V gives CDR1 MNHNS, CDR2 SASEGT. The chain's CDR3 is CASMKGTGSYEQYF. The CDR3 region has the DNA TGTGCCAGCATGAAGGGGACAGGGTCCTACGAGCAGTACTTC.

The chain couples TRBV28 to TRBJ2-3; possibly TRBD2 for D (6 bases). The CDR3 length is 16 residues. V lost 3 bases to trimming and J lost 4 bases, with 17 bases between them. The germline CDR1 and CDR2 sequences are MDHEN and SYDVKM. CDR3 amino acids: CASSFRTGLNSDTQYF. The CDR3 coding sequence is TGTGCCAGCAGTTTTCGAACGGGACTTAATTCAGATACGCAGTATTTT.

The chain combines TRBV5-4 with TRBJ2-5; 11 nucleotides align to TRBD2. V gave up 1 base and J gave up 3 bases; unmatched junction bases: 5. Germline V gene data show CDR1 as SGHNT and CDR2 as YYREEE (reference sequence). The CDR3 runs to 16 residues. CDR3 DNA: TGTGCCAGCAGCTTGATCCTAGCGGGGGGAAAAGAGACCCAGTACTTC. This encodes CASSLILAGGKETQYF.

This clone was counted a few times. The V and J genes are TRBV5-4 and TRBJ2-2; 7 bases match TRBD2. V lost 4 bases and J lost 5; bases outside the gene matches: 8. The CDR3 sequence is 15 residues long. Germline V gene sequence: CDR1 SGHNT, CDR2 YYREEE (reference sequence). The DNA of the CDR3 is TGTGCCAGCAGCACTGGACTAGAATATACCGGGGAGCTGTTTTTT. Its protein product is CASSTGLEYTGELFF.

Details on this clone: Different DNA sequences within this sample yield the same CDR3. This chain joins TRBV27 and TRBJ1-1; D remains ambiguous. Germline V gives CDR1 MNHEY, CDR2 SMNVEV (reference sequence). This CDR3 is 13 amino acids long. V was trimmed by 3 bases and J by 1 base, leaving 6 bases between them. CDR3 in amino acids: CASSLAGNTEAFF. DNA of the CDR3: TGTGCCAGCAGTTTGGCGGGGAACACTGAAGCTTTCTTT.

J is TRBJ1-2 and V is TRBV27, with D tentatively TRBD1 (5 bases). CDR3 length: 12 amino acids. V gave up 8 bases and J gave up 8 bases, with 15 bases separating them. The germline CDR1 and CDR2 sequences are MNHEY and SMNVEV (reference sequence). The CDR3 loop is CASGAPLGGYTF. The CDR3 coding sequence is TGTGCCAGCGGGGCCCCCTTGGGGGGCTACACCTTC.

The chain joins TRBV5-1 to TRBJ1-5, with D unclear. The V end was cut by 0 bases, the J end by 1 base, with 5 bases between. CDR3 length: 14 amino acids. Germline lookup yields CDR1 SGHRS and CDR2 YFSETQ. The CDR3 nucleotides are TGCGCCAGCAGCTTGGCCGAGAGCAATCAGCCCCAGCATTTT. Its protein product is CASSLAESNQPQHF. Complete variable domain (other parts from reference TRBV5-1 and TRBJ1-5): KAGVTQTPRYLIKTRGQQVTLSCSPISGHRSVSWYQQTPGQGLQFLFEYFSETQRNKGNFPGRFSGRQFSNSRSEMNVSTLELGDSALYLCASSLAESNQPQHFGDGTRLSIL.

CDR3 nucleotides: TGCGCCAGCACCCAGGGGCCTAATGAGGTAGAGCAGTACTTC. Protein sequence: CASTQGPNEVEQYF. The chain carries TRBV10-2 and TRBJ2-7; D might be TRBD1 (6 bases). V lost 7 bases to trimming and J lost 7 bases, with 20 bases between them. This CDR3 comprises 14 residues. CDR1 is WSHSY and CDR2 is SAAADI in the germline V gene.

The V gene is TRBV7-8, the J gene TRBJ2-1; D remains ambiguous. V was pared by 2 bases and J by 7 bases, with 12 bases between. The germline gives CDR1 SGHVS, CDR2 FQNEAQ. There are 14 residues in the CDR3. The CDR3 DNA sequence: TGTGCCAGCAGCTTATATTCCCGGTTGAATGAGCAGTTCTTC. This codes for CASSLYSRLNEQFF.

This chain links TRBV7-8 with TRBJ2-7, with TRBD1 matching 9 bases. The CDR3 loop spans 14 amino acids. Per germline, CDR1 SGHVS and CDR2 FQNEAQ. V lost 5 bases and J lost 1; bases outside the gene matches: 3. This chain's CDR3 is CASSHDRGSYEQYF. The CDR3 DNA follows: TGTGCCAGCAGCCACGACAGGGGGTCCTACGAGCAGTACTTC.

This clone was seen a single time. CDR3 bases: TGTGCCAGCAGTTATTGGGACAGGGTAAATGGCTACACCTTC. Its translation: CASSYWDRVNGYTF. The gene calls are TRBV6-1 and TRBJ1-2, with 9 nucleotides matching TRBD1. CDR1 and CDR2 from the germline V gene are MNHNS and SASEGT. V was clipped by 5 bases and J by 6 bases; unmatched bases: 7. There are 14 residues in the CDR3.

The rearrangement uses TRBV18 and TRBJ1-5, with D unresolved. V lost 6 bases and J 7 bases, leaving 10 bases between the germline ends. Germline CDR1 is KGHSH and CDR2 is LQKENI. This CDR3 contains 12 residues. CDR3 loop: CASSFPGQPQHF. CDR3 nucleotide sequence: TGTGCCAGCTCTTTCCCGGGGCAGCCCCAGCATTTT. The full variable domain, rest sourced from reference TRBV18 and TRBJ1-5, is NAGVMQNPRHLVRRRGQEARLRCSPMKGHSHVYWYRQLPEEGLKFMVYLQKENIIDESGMPKERFSAEFPKEGPSILRIQQVVRGDSAAYFCASSFPGQPQHFGDGTRLSIL.